These T cell receptor beta chains were read from a single sample in a study of cytomegalovirus exposure and HLA in healthy donors. Repertoires were generated with immunoSEQ multiplex PCR, while TCRdb's copy carries only in-frame clones and drops some. There are roughly 200,000 clones in the sample; over 60% occur only once, and 4.5% to 6% lies in the top ten. Sequencing was carried out using PBMCs. The source is a man in his forties in good health and CMV-seronegative. Each CDR3 is given with its conserved first and last residue. Each record gives: V gene, clone size, D gene, J gene, CDR3 DNA, CDR3 protein. The D gene is left open where the match is weak. Size values are once, few and many counts, or a class for expanded clones, and some rows have none.

TRBV11-3	NA	NA	TRBJ1-2	TGTGCCAGCAGCCAGCGCGACTATGGCTACACCTTC	CASSQRDYGYTF
TRBV2	NA	NA	TRBJ1-1	TGTGCCAGCTTCGAGGGTGAAGCTTTCTTT	CASFEGEAFF
TRBV7-2	NA	NA	TRBJ2-6	TGTGCCAGCAGCCGCGACTCGTTCTCTGGGGCCAACGTCCTGACTTTC	CASSRDSFSGANVLTF
TRBV10-3	NA	NA	TRBJ1-2	TGTGCCACCGCAGACGGAGACCATGGCTACACCTTC	CATADGDHGYTF
TRBV7-2	NA	TRBD2	TRBJ2-7	TGTGCCAGCAGCTACCACGGGACTAGCGGGACCTACGAGCAGTACTTC	CASSYHGTSGTYEQYF
TRBV7-2	NA	NA	TRBJ1-1	TGTGCCAGCAGCAGGACCCGGGGGGGGAAGGACACTGAAGCTTTCTTT	CASSRTRGGKDTEAFF
TRBV7-9	NA	TRBD1	TRBJ2-3	TGTGCCAGCAGCTTTTACAGGGGGCTGGCAGATACGCAGTATTTT	CASSFYRGLADTQYF
TRBV7-9	NA	TRBD1	TRBJ1-1	TGTGCCAGCAGCACCTTAGGGGACAGGGGGCCAGCTTTCTTT	CASSTLGDRGPAFF
TRBV7-2	NA	NA	TRBJ2-7	TGTGCCAGCAGCTCTGACTACTCTTTGGAGCAGTACTTC	CASSSDYSLEQYF
TRBV7-9	NA	NA	TRBJ2-7	TGTGCCAGCAGCTTCTCCGGGGGACTGAGCTCCTACGAGCAGTACTTC	CASSFSGGLSSYEQYF
TRBV7-9	once	TRBD1	TRBJ1-5	TGTGCCAGCAGCTTTTTTGGACAGGGGGACAATCAGCCCCAGCATTTT	CASSFFGQGDNQPQHF
TRBV2	NA	TRBD1	TRBJ1-1	TGTGCCAGTAACAGGGGCGGCACTGAAGCTTTCTTT	CASNRGGTEAFF
TRBV4-1	NA	TRBD1	TRBJ2-7	TGCGCCAGCAGCCAAGCTATAGGACAGGCGGCCTTAGAGCAGTACTTC	CASSQAIGQAALEQYF
TRBV27	NA	TRBD2	TRBJ2-7	TGTGCCAGCAGTCCCGGGACTAGCGGGACCTACGAGCAGTACTTC	CASSPGTSGTYEQYF
TRBV11-3	NA	TRBD1	TRBJ1-5	TGTGCCAGCACCACCACAGGGGGCAATCAGCCCCAGCATTTT	CASTTTGGNQPQHF
TRBV18	NA	TRBD1	TRBJ1-2	TGTGCCAGCTCACCAGTGACAGGGGACGATGGCTACACCTTC	CASSPVTGDDGYTF
TRBV30	NA	NA	TRBJ1-2	TGTGCCTGGAGGCGAGGTGGCTACACCTTC	CAWRRGGYTF
TRBV4-1	NA	TRBD1	TRBJ1-5	TGCGCCAGCAGCCACGAGGGACAGGCGACAAATAGCAATCAGCCCCAGCATTTT	CASSHEGQATNSNQPQHF
TRBV6-5	NA	NA	TRBJ1-1	TGTGCCAGCAGTTACTCCACCGGGGGAGGAACTGAAGCTTTCTTT	CASSYSTGGGTEAFF
TRBV28	NA	NA	TRBJ1-5	TGTGCCAGCAGTTTAACTAATCAGCCCCAGCATTTT	CASSLTNQPQHF
TRBV9	NA	TRBD2	TRBJ2-2	TGTGCCAGCAGCGTAAGGCTAGCGGGACGGGGCGGGGAGCTGTTTTTT	CASSVRLAGRGGELFF
TRBV18	NA	NA	TRBJ1-4	TGTGCCAGCTCACCACGACAGATCGGTAATGAAAAACTGTTTTTT	CASSPRQIGNEKLFF
TRBV7-9	NA	TRBD1	TRBJ1-1	TGTGCCAGCAGCTCCCGGACAGGTATGAACACTGAAGCTTTCTTT	CASSSRTGMNTEAFF
TRBV4-3	NA	NA	TRBJ2-5	TGCGCCAGCAGCCAAGATAACCCGGGGACAAGAGAGACCCAGTACTTC	CASSQDNPGTRETQYF
TRBV10-3	NA	TRBD1	TRBJ2-3	TGTGCCATCAGTGAGGCGCCGGGACAGGGGCTCACAGATACGCAGTATTTT	CAISEAPGQGLTDTQYF
TRBV15	NA	TRBD1	TRBJ1-4	TGTGCCACCAGCAGAGATCCCAGGGGGAGTGAAAAACTGTTTTTT	CATSRDPRGSEKLFF
TRBV19	NA	TRBD1	TRBJ1-1	TGTGCCAGTAGTATAGATCTTTTCACCAGGGGGCTTCAAGCTTTCTTT	CASSIDLFTRGLQAFF
TRBV10-3	NA	NA	TRBJ1-6	TGTGCCATCAGTGAGTCAGACAGCCCCTATTCACCCCTCCACTTT	CAISESDSPYSPLHF
TRBV20-1	NA	NA	TRBJ1-2	TGCAGTGCCCCCCTGGCCTATGGCTACACCTTC	CSAPLAYGYTF
TRBV29-1	NA	NA	TRBJ1-2	TGCAGCGTCACCGGGACATCCAATGGCTACACCTTC	CSVTGTSNGYTF
TRBV29-1	NA	TRBD1	TRBJ1-1	TGCAGCATCGGACAGGCGGTGGGAACTGAAGCTTTCTTT	CSIGQAVGTEAFF